The clone carrying this T cell receptor beta chain has at least ten counts. The antigen is not known. V lost 0 bases, J lost 2 bases, and 4 bases lay in between. CDR1 and CDR2 (germline): SEHNR, FQNEAQ (reference sequence). This CDR3 spans 14 amino acids. The record originates from a study of T-cell reconstitution after alpha-beta-depleted transplantation in children. Study results and limitations: There were reportedly several hundred expanded graft clones from which alpha-beta T cells came about two months after transplant.

Unique molecular identifiers were incorporated when the TCRbeta library was constructed. TCRdb ran MiXCR on the PCR reads and lists one entry per CDR3 protein. The sample lists 55,000 to 90,000 distinct CDR3 sequences, roughly 4.9% occurring once. The V and J genes are TRBV7-9 and TRBJ2-2; no clear D. Source: PBMCs, mostly from graft donor cells, taken 180 days after TCRalphabeta/CD19-depleted stem cell transplant. This clonotype originated in a boy younger than two who had a stem cell transplant for acute myeloid leukemia, so the T cells may come from the graft donor. Here the CDR3 reads CASSLAGNTGELFF. CDR3 DNA: TGTGCCAGCAGCTTAGCGGGCAACACCGGGGAGCTGTTTTTT.